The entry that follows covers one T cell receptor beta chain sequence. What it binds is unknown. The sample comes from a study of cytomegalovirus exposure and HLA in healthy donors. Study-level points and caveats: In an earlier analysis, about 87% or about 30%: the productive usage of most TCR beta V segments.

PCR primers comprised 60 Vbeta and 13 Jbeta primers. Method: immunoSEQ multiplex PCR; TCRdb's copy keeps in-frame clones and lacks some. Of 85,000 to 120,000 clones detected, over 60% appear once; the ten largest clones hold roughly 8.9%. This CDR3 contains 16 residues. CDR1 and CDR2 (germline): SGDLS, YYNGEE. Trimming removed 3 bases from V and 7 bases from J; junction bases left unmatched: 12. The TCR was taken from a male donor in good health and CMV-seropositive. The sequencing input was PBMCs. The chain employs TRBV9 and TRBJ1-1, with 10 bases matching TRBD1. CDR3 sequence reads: CASSASRQGAGGEAFF. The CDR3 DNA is TGTGCCAGCAGCGCCAGTCGACAGGGGGCGGGAGGTGAAGCTTTCTTT.